The T cell receptor (beta chain) under discussion was sequenced for a study of response to subunit inactivated influenza vaccine. Regarding the study as a whole: Few new T cells, the authors suggested, are recruited by each seasonal influenza vaccination.

This clonotype showed up just a few times. Its antigen remains unidentified. CDR1 is SGHAT and CDR2 is FQDESV in the germline V gene (reference sequence). The CDR3 runs to 19 residues. V lost 1 base and J 2 bases, leaving 22 bases between the germline ends. TCRdb itself ran the RT-PCR reads through MiXCR, one entry per CDR3 protein. The table records 600,000 to 850,000 distinct CDR3 sequences, roughly 15% of them present only once. The sample consisted of PBMCs from blood, taken roughly 15 days before vaccination. V is TRBV11-1 and J is TRBJ2-3; D could derive from TRBD1 or TRBD2 (8 bases each). The source is a man in his forties or fifties who received an inactivated influenza vaccine. The CDR3 bases are TGTGCCAGCAGCTTAGGGACAGGGCGAGGCGGGAGGCCCACAGATACGCAGTATTTT. This gives the protein CASSLGTGRGGRPTDTQYF.